Described below is a single T cell receptor (beta chain) sequence and its context. Profiled with immunoSEQ multiplex PCR; TCRdb holds only in-frame clones, not every one. The table lists about 93,000 clones, around 89% of them singletons. The data belong to a study of T cell responses to AZD1222 COVID-19 vaccine. The material was peripheral blood, obtained 28 days after the second AZD1222 dose. This receptor was taken from an adult who received the AZD1222 COVID-19 vaccine.

Here the CDR3 reads CASSHGQGRETQYF. The DNA for the CDR3 is TGCGCCAGCAGCCACGGACAGGGGAGGGAGACCCAGTACTTC. The chain carries TRBV10-2 and TRBJ2-5; 9 bases fit TRBD1. The germline gives CDR1 WSHSY, CDR2 SAAADI. J was trimmed by 5 bases and V by 6 bases; bases with no gene match: 7. The CDR3 totals 14 residues.